This TCR beta chain was sequenced during a study of beta chain features in type 1 diabetes. Study-wide results and limits: The VDJ junctions of type 1 diabetes patients carried fewer insertions and more deletions. Shortening of TCRB CDR3s, moderate but significant, appeared in all four CD4+ subsets of Type 1 diabetes patients. Within patients, naive, central memory and Treg TCRB repertoires seemed more similar than within healthy donors.

Remarks on this clone: Its target is not known.

With 10 bases clipped from V and 3 bases from J, the junction kept 7 bases outside the gene matches. The CDR3 is 13 residues long. Per the germline V gene, CDR1 is SGHVS and CDR2 is FQNEAQ. What was sequenced were expressed TCRB transcripts, since all of the isolated RNA had been reverse transcribed. Libraries were prepared by immunoSEQ multiplex PCR; TCRdb keeps only in-frame clonotypes and omits some of them. The sample carries hundreds of thousands of clones, about an eighth recorded once. Every single donor gave one heparinised blood draw, and these averaged roughly 100 mL. Purity exceeding 95% was reached by all sorted populations.

This rearrangement joins TRBV7-8 to TRBJ2-5; 8 nucleotides match TRBD1. The receptor's source is a young man with type 1 diabetes. What was sequenced was naive CD4+ T cells from blood. The CDR3 region is CATGGGRKETQYF. The CDR3 coding sequence is TGTGCCACAGGGGGCGGCCGGAAAGAGACCCAGTACTTC.